Shown below are 30 T cell receptor beta chains from a single sample sequenced in a study of shared clonotypes between healthy human individuals. Assay used: immunoSEQ multiplex PCR; TCRdb lists only in-frame clones, some missing. The sample consists of about 300,000 clones, approximately 79% of them appearing once. The specimen was memory CD4+ T cells sorted from blood. The subset: CD45RA-negative fraction. The receptors come from a young man in good health.

In DNA form, the CDR3 reads TGCGCCAGCAGCGTTACCGGTTCTTCTGGAAACACCATATATTTT. Translated: CASSVTGSSGNTIYF. The chain employs TRBV10-2 and TRBJ1-3, with D unresolved. Germline CDR1 reads WSHSY; CDR2 reads SAAADI. The CDR3 runs 15 residues. Trimming pared 6 bases from V and 1 base from J, leaving 13 bases between.

The CDR3 nucleotides read TGTGCCAGCAGTAAACAGGGAGGTCACACTGAAGCTTTCTTT. Translating it yields CASSKQGGHTEAFF. This chain uses TRBV6-4 with TRBJ1-1; D possibly corresponds to TRBD1 (6 bases). V lost 5 bases to trimming and J lost 3 bases, with 13 bases between them. Germline V CDR1 and CDR2: MRHNA, SNTAGT. The CDR3 is 14 residues long.

Concerning this clone: The same CDR3 arises from other DNA sequences in this sample as well. This chain links TRBV7-2 with TRBJ2-3; TRBD2 is a possible D gene (5 bases). This CDR3 has 12 residues. The V gene lost 5 bases and the J gene lost 3 bases, with 6 bases spanning the gap. The germline gives CDR1 SGHTA, CDR2 FQGNSA. The CDR3 reads CASSPGTDTQYF. The CDR3 nucleotides are TGTGCCAGCAGCCCGGGGACAGATACGCAGTATTTT.

This chain connects TRBV28 to TRBJ1-4, with D unclear. CDR3 size: 13 residues. From germline, CDR1 is MDHEN and CDR2 SYDVKM. V lost 6 bases, J lost 4 bases, and 9 bases lay in between. The CDR3 reads CASSPAFNEKLFF. In DNA, the CDR3 is TGTGCCAGCAGCCCGGCATTTAATGAAAAACTGTTTTTT. Looking up the rest from reference TRBV28 and TRBJ1-4 gives the full variable domain: DVKVTQSSRYLVKRTGEKVFLECVQDMDHENMFWYRQDPGLGLRLIYFSYDVKMKEKGDIPEGYSVSREKKERFSLILESASTNQTSMYLCASSPAFNEKLFFGSGTQLSVL.

This clone appeared once. The rearrangement links TRBV7-9 to TRBJ2-1; TRBD2 might be the D (6 bases). Germline V gene lookup returns CDR1 SEHNR and CDR2 FQNEAQ (reference sequence). This CDR3 region has 16 residues. With 0 bases removed from V and 0 bases from J, the gap between germline ends came to 9 bases. Here the CDR3 reads CASSLAATSSYNEQFF. DNA for the CDR3: TGTGCCAGCAGCTTAGCCGCGACTAGCTCCTACAATGAGCAGTTCTTC.

The rearrangement uses TRBV7-9 and TRBJ2-2; D is uncertain. Germline V gene sequence: CDR1 SEHNR, CDR2 FQNEAQ (reference sequence). The CDR3 contains 14 residues. With 5 bases removed from V and 2 bases from J, the gap between germline ends came to 9 bases. In DNA, the CDR3 is TGTGCCAGCAGCACCTTCAGAAACACCGGGGAGCTGTTTTTT. It codes for CASSTFRNTGELFF.

The rearrangement links TRBV7-7 to TRBJ2-2; D gene uncertain. Germline CDR1 and CDR2: SSHAT and FNYEAQ (reference sequence). The CDR3 totals 13 residues. V lost 0 bases to trimming and J lost 5 bases, with 4 bases between them. CDR3 nucleotides: TGTGCCAGCAGCTTAGCGGCGACCGGGGAGCTGTTTTTT. This encodes CASSLAATGELFF.

V usage is TRBV9 and J usage is TRBJ2-1, with 13 bases identical to TRBD2. J was trimmed by 8 bases and V by 2 bases; bases with no gene match: 7. Germline V CDR1 and CDR2: SGDLS, YYNGEE. The CDR3 extends over 16 amino acids. In DNA form, the CDR3 reads TGTGCCAGCAGCGTCTTAGGGACTAGCGGGAACCATGAGCAGTTCTTC. This codes for CASSVLGTSGNHEQFF. Variable domain in full (rest from reference TRBV9 and TRBJ2-1): DSGVTQTPKHLITATGQRVTLRCSPRSGDLSVYWYQQSLDQGLQFLIQYYNGEERAKGNILERFSAQQFPDLHSELNLSSLELGDSALYFCASSVLGTSGNHEQFFGPGTRLTVL.

In DNA, the CDR3 is TGTGCCACCTCAATAGGCGGGAGTGACGAGACCCAGTACTTC. This translates into CATSIGGSDETQYF. V gene TRBV6-1 combines with J gene TRBJ2-5; the match to TRBD2 covers 7 bases. V shed 10 bases and J 5 bases; nucleotides not matched to a gene: 13. The germline gives CDR1 MNHNS, CDR2 SASEGT. The CDR3 loop spans 14 amino acids.

The chain joins TRBV7-2 to TRBJ2-3; unclear D gene. The CDR3 length is 15 residues. V was cut by 0 bases and J by 1 base, with 8 bases left in between. The V gene's germline CDR1 is SGHTA and CDR2 FQGNSA. This chain's CDR3 is CASSLARPRTDTQYF. In DNA, the CDR3 is TGTGCCAGCAGCTTAGCCAGGCCCCGCACAGATACGCAGTATTTT.

This clone was seen ten or more times. The chain is built from TRBV7-9 and TRBJ2-1, with 10 bases aligning to TRBD2. Germline V CDR1 and CDR2: SEHNR, FQNEAQ (reference sequence). This CDR3 spans 16 amino acids. J lost 7 bases, V lost 2 bases, and 8 bases had no gene match. CDR3: CASSLRSSGSRNEQFF. CDR3 in DNA: TGTGCCAGCAGCTTACGGTCTAGCGGGAGTCGGAATGAGCAGTTCTTC.

The chain employs TRBV14 and TRBJ2-4, with a tentative D call TRBD1 (6 bases). CDR1 is SGHDN and CDR2 is FVKESK in the germline V gene. V lost 0 bases and J 7 bases, leaving 13 bases between the germline ends. The CDR3 is 15 amino acids. This CDR3 is CASSQDAGAVNIQYF. In DNA, the CDR3 is TGTGCCAGCAGCCAAGACGCAGGGGCGGTGAACATTCAGTACTTC.

V is TRBV19 and J is TRBJ2-7; TRBD2 matches 11 bases. Germline V CDR1 and CDR2: LNHDA, SQIVND (reference sequence). The CDR3 is 16 residues long. V lost 5 bases, J lost 5 bases, and 11 bases stayed unmatched. CDR3 bases: TGTGCCAGTAGTGATTTACTAGCGGGAGTTATCAACGAGCAGTACTTC. It translates to CASSDLLAGVINEQYF.

This clone was counted once. The chain is built from TRBV10-1 and TRBJ2-3; no clear D. Germline V gives CDR1 WNHNN, CDR2 SYGVQD (reference sequence). V lost 3 bases and J 2 bases, leaving 12 bases between the germline ends. The CDR3 loop spans 15 amino acids. Written as DNA, the CDR3 is TGCGCCAGCAGTGAAGTTAGCCCACTCACAGATACGCAGTATTTT. Protein product: CASSEVSPLTDTQYF.

Only a few counts were recorded for this clone. The chain joins TRBV7-9 to TRBJ1-3, with D uncertain. In germline, CDR1 is SEHNR, CDR2 FQNEAQ (reference sequence). V was cut by 5 bases and J by 7 bases, with 12 bases left in between. The CDR3 length is 13 residues. The DNA of the CDR3 is TGTGCCAGCAGCCCGCGACGTGGGAACACCATATATTTT. As protein: CASSPRRGNTIYF.

V and J are TRBV11-3 and TRBJ2-7; tentatively, D is TRBD1 or TRBD2 (5 bases each). Trimming removed 0 bases from V and 5 bases from J, with 11 bases in between. The CDR3 contains 14 residues. Germline values: CDR1 SGHNT, CDR2 YENEEA. Here the CDR3 reads CASSLDSSRDEQYF. The CDR3 nucleotides are TGTGCCAGCAGCTTAGATTCTAGCAGGGACGAGCAGTACTTC.

Regarding this clone: This may come from a read error, since a much larger clone is one base off. The chain is built from TRBV7-9 and TRBJ2-3, with TRBD1 identical over 7 bases. Germline lookup yields CDR1 SEHNR and CDR2 FQNEAQ (reference sequence). This CDR3 has 17 residues. CDR3 sequence reads: CASSSPKLNRGTNTQYF. The CDR3, as DNA: TGTGCCAGCAGCTCCCCAAAGTTAAACAGGGGCACAAATACGCAGTATTTT. Using reference TRBV7-9 and TRBJ2-3 for the parts outside the CDR3, the full variable domain is DTGVSQNPRHKITKRGQNVTFRCDPISEHNRLYWYRQTLGQGPEFLTYFQNEAQLEKSRLLSDRFSAERPKGSFSTLEIQRTEQGDSAMYLCASSSPKLNRGTNTQYFGPGTRLTVL.

The chain has TRBV29-1 and TRBJ2-1, with D maybe TRBD2 (5 bases). CDR3 size: 14 residues. V dropped 6 bases and J dropped 2 bases, with 14 bases sitting between them. Germline CDR1 reads SQVTM; CDR2 reads ANQGSEA. CDR3 DNA: TGCAGCGTCTGTGATAGCGTCACCTACAATGAGCAGTTCTTC. It yields the protein CSVCDSVTYNEQFF.

The CDR3 DNA follows: TGTGCCAGCAGCTTAGAGTCGGCGGGAGTGGGTGTTCGCAATGAGCAGTTCTTC. This encodes CASSLESAGVGVRNEQFF. The chain combines TRBV7-2 with TRBJ2-1; TRBD2 agrees at 7 bases. This CDR3 region has 18 residues. CDR1 is SGHTA and CDR2 is FQGNSA in the germline V gene. V lost 1 base to trimming and J lost 6 bases; unmatched junction nucleotides: 15.

The chain recombines TRBV2 with TRBJ2-5, with a tentative D call TRBD2 (5 bases). The germline CDR1 and CDR2 sequences are SNHLY and FYNNEI. V lost 5 bases and J 5 bases, leaving 21 bases between the germline ends. There are 16 residues in the CDR3. The CDR3 sequence is CASSPTRVAVTETQYF. Here the CDR3 DNA reads TGTGCCAGCAGTCCCACGAGGGTAGCCGTGACTGAGACCCAGTACTTC. The complete variable domain, with remaining parts taken from reference TRBV2 and TRBJ2-5, reads EPEVTQTPSHQVTQMGQEVILRCVPISNHLYFYWYRQILGQKVEFLVSFYNNEISEKSEIFDDQFSVERPDGSNFTLKIRSTKLEDSAMYFCASSPTRVAVTETQYFGPGTRLLVL.

This clone was seen a handful of times. The chain is built from TRBV19 and TRBJ1-5; D not resolved. V shed 3 bases and J shed 2 bases, with 11 bases lying between them. Germline lookup yields CDR1 LNHDA and CDR2 SQIVND (reference sequence). The CDR3 has 15 amino acids. In nucleotides, the CDR3 is TGTGCCAGTAGTATCACGAGCCAAGGCAATCAGCCCCAGCATTTT. It codes for CASSITSQGNQPQHF.

The DNA for the CDR3 is TGTGCCAGCAGTGAAAGGGTCGGGACAGTCAATCAGCCCCAGCATTTT. Translation: CASSERVGTVNQPQHF. The chain links TRBV6-1 to TRBJ1-5, with TRBD1 matching 7 bases. Unmatched junction bases numbered 7, after V lost 2 bases and J lost 3 bases. This CDR3 has 16 amino acids. CDR1 and CDR2 from the germline V gene are MNHNS and SASEGT.

This chain joins TRBV5-1 and TRBJ2-5, with D tentatively TRBD1 (6 bases). CDR1 SGHRS and CDR2 YFSETQ come from the germline V gene. CDR3 length equals 13 residues. V gave up 2 bases and J gave up 5 bases, with 10 bases separating them. Here the CDR3 DNA reads TGCGCCAGCAGCTTTACAGGGCTCGAGACCCAGTACTTC. Encoded protein: CASSFTGLETQYF.

V and J are TRBV10-3 and TRBJ1-2, with 8 bases lining up with TRBD1. The trim removed 6 bases at V and 8 bases at J, leaving 11 bases unmatched. Germline CDR1 and CDR2: ENHRY and SYGVKD. The CDR3 runs 14 residues. CDR3 protein: CAISTIERTGGYTF. CDR3 sequence (DNA): TGTGCCATCAGCACAATCGAAAGGACAGGGGGCTACACCTTC.

The chain links TRBV28 to TRBJ2-7; maybe TRBD2 (6 bases). This CDR3 comprises 14 residues. The V end was cut by 5 bases, the J end by 5 bases, with 16 bases between. The germline V gene has CDR1 MDHEN and CDR2 SYDVKM. The CDR3 nucleotides are TGTGCCAGCAGTGGACACGGGGGAGTGAACGAGCAGTACTTC. Residues: CASSGHGGVNEQYF. Full variable domain (rest looked up from reference TRBV28 and TRBJ2-7): DVKVTQSSRYLVKRTGEKVFLECVQDMDHENMFWYRQDPGLGLRLIYFSYDVKMKEKGDIPEGYSVSREKKERFSLILESASTNQTSMYLCASSGHGGVNEQYFGPGTRLTVT.

The CDR3 bases are TGCAGTGCTAGTGCTGGCGAGACAGCTTTCTTT. It specifies CSASAGETAFF. This chain connects TRBV20-1 to TRBJ1-1; D remains unclear. The germline CDR1 and CDR2 sequences are DFQATT and SNEGSKA (reference sequence). The CDR3 has 11 amino acids. V was cut by 3 bases and J by 10 bases, with 12 bases left in between.

This chain links TRBV27 with TRBJ2-1; D unresolved. The V gene's germline CDR1 is MNHEY and CDR2 SMNVEV (reference sequence). V lost 8 bases, J lost 8 bases, and 10 bases lay in between. CDR3 length: 11 residues. The CDR3 DNA sequence: TGTGCCAGCTCAAAGTACGATGAGCAGTTCTTC. It translates to CASSKYDEQFF.

CDR3 DNA sequence: TGTGCCAGCAGCGAGGGCTACAATGAGCAGTTCTTC. This encodes CASSEGYNEQFF. The V call is TRBV9, the J call TRBJ2-1; no definite D call. This CDR3 contains 12 residues. Trimming shortened V by 3 bases and J by 3 bases, and 4 bases separated the two germline ends. CDR1 is SGDLS and CDR2 is YYNGEE in the germline V gene.

To note about this clone: An end of the junction does not agree with germline; a read error may underlie this. CDR3 bases: TGTGCTAGCAGCCCCCCCGGGACTAGCGGAATAGGGGAGCTGTTTTTT. It translates to CASSPPGTSGIGELFF. The rearrangement links TRBV7-7 to TRBJ2-2; 11 nucleotides agree with TRBD2. Germline V gene sequence: CDR1 SSHAT, CDR2 FNYEAQ (reference sequence). This CDR3 contains 16 residues.

The sample holds a few counts of this clone. V and J are TRBV2 and TRBJ1-5; D is unresolved. The CDR3 sequence is 14 residues long. Trimming removed 7 bases from V and 0 bases from J, with 10 bases in between. Per germline, CDR1 SNHLY and CDR2 FYNNEI. The CDR3: CASMRSHSNQPQHF. DNA for the CDR3: TGTGCCAGCATGCGAAGTCATAGCAATCAGCCCCAGCATTTT.